These 2 T cell receptor beta chains originate from one sample sequenced in a study of identical twins (dated by TCRdb to 2015 to 2016). Library prep was done by 5' RACE. Instrument on record: Illumina HiSeq 2000. TCRdb itself trimmed the public reads at Q25 with fastp, ran MiXCR and retained productive beta chains. When rows share a CDR3 protein, they turn into one entry using the most common DNA and genes. For this sample there are roughly 720,000 distinct CDR3 sequences; about 20% appear just once. The ten largest account for less than 15% of the sample. The same sample was also studied in work on T cells expressing NK-cell markers.

The source material was PBMCs. The receptor source for this set is a woman between 18 and 29 years old in good health.

This clonotype was counted many times. The CDR3 DNA sequence: TGTGCCAGCACTATAGGGGGTCCTGGAAACACCATATATTTT. It yields the protein CASTIGGPGNTIYF. The rearrangement joins TRBV12-3 or TRBV12-4 to TRBJ1-3; TRBD1 might be the D (6 bases). V was cut by 7 bases and J by 2 bases, with 12 bases left in between. The CDR3 has 14 amino acids.

This clonotype was counted a few times. The chain links TRBV5-1 to TRBJ2-3; D tentatively reads TRBD1 or TRBD2 (6 bases each). The germline V and J ends were trimmed by 4 bases and 6 bases, with 12 bases remaining between them. The length of the CDR3 is 13 residues. Germline lookup yields CDR1 SGHRS and CDR2 YFSETQ. CDR3 region: CASSEDSGDTQYF. The CDR3 nucleotides are TGCGCCAGCAGCGAGGACAGCGGGGATACGCAGTATTTT.